The 7 T cell receptor beta chains given below trace back to one sample, sequenced in a study of vaccination effects on CD4 cells after COVID-19. Culture proceeded for under twelve days, and CD4+ T cells were then isolated. Participants completed two doses of the BNT162b2 or mRNA-1273 vaccine. This table comes from immunoSEQ multiplex PCR, and its TCRdb copy is limited to in-frame clones, with some not included. This sample has more than 60,000 clones, with 70% to 75% found just once. These receptors have no known antigen. Specimen: CD4+ T cells from PBMCs cultured without peptide, collected after COVID-19 vaccination. These receptors were taken from a human donor who received a COVID-19 vaccine.

The chain joins TRBV6-4 to TRBJ2-3; possible D gene TRBD1, 6 bases. Deletions cut 0 bases from V and 8 bases from J, with 12 bases between. The CDR3 spans 14 residues. Germline CDR1 MRHNA, CDR2 SNTAGT. The CDR3 nucleotides are TGTGCCAGCAGTGACTCCGGGACAAAAGCTACGCAGTATTTT. Protein product: CASSDSGTKATQYF.

This sequence joins TRBV3-1 (or the pseudogene TRBV3-2) and TRBJ1-2; no clear D gene. V lost 3 bases, J lost 5 bases, and 13 bases lay in between. The CDR3 length is 14 residues. CDR1 is LGHDT, CDR2 YNNKEL, per germline (reference sequence). CDR3 sequence (DNA): TGTGCCAGCAGCCAGAGTGGAGTCGTATATGGCTACACCTTC. Its protein product is CASSQSGVVYGYTF.

The V call is TRBV19, the J call TRBJ1-3, with D hard to call. Trimming shortened V by 7 bases and J by 7 bases, and 20 bases separated the two germline ends. The CDR3 extends over 15 amino acids. Germline assignment: CDR1 LNHDA and CDR2 SQIVND (reference sequence). CDR3: CASTPGPATPNTIYF. As DNA, the CDR3 is TGTGCCAGTACCCCCGGCCCAGCGACACCGAACACCATATATTTT.

This clone was seen a handful of times. This chain links TRBV10-3 with TRBJ1-6; no reliable D call. The V end was cut by 0 bases, the J end by 10 bases, with 10 bases between. This CDR3 spans 14 amino acids. From germline, CDR1 is ENHRY and CDR2 SYGVKD. DNA for the CDR3: TGTGCCATCAGTGAGTCGTCCGTCAGCTCACCCCTCCACTTT. Protein sequence: CAISESSVSSPLHF.

The chain has TRBV19 and TRBJ2-1, with 10 bases identical to TRBD2. The V gene's germline CDR1 is LNHDA and CDR2 SQIVND (reference sequence). This CDR3 has 15 amino acids. V shed 6 bases, J shed 7 bases, and the junction held 9 bases outside the gene matches. The CDR3 DNA is TGTGCCAGTAGGTTAGCGGGGGGACCGAAAAATGAGCAGTTCTTC. Its translation: CASRLAGGPKNEQFF.

The chain is built from TRBV5-1 and TRBJ2-5, with TRBD2 identical over 11 bases. V lost 0 bases, J lost 6 bases, and 4 bases stayed unmatched. Germline V gene sequence: CDR1 SGHRS, CDR2 YFSETQ. The CDR3 contains 15 residues. Here the CDR3 DNA reads TGCGCCAGCAGCTTGGAGTCTAGCGGGGGGAAGACCCAGTACTTC. Translation gives CASSLESSGGKTQYF.

The genes are TRBV27 and TRBJ2-2; TRBD2 might be the D (5 bases). CDR3 size: 15 residues. Germline-derived CDR1 and CDR2 are MNHEY and SMNVEV (reference sequence). V was clipped by 2 bases and J by 0 bases, with 7 bases between them. The DNA for the CDR3 is TGTGCCAGCAGTTTAAACGGGGCGAACACCGGGGAGCTGTTTTTT. This codes for CASSLNGANTGELFF.